A single TCR beta chain is shown here with its context. The data were taken from a study of T cells in Graves' hyperthyroidism and ophthalmopathy. Amplification of TCR beta CDR3 regions was performed using RNA transcripts as template. Carried out on the TCR CDR3, a first-round RT-PCR used the HTBI primer set. From the multiplex PCR reads, TCRdb called clonotypes with MiXCR, one entry per CDR3 protein. The data show about 660,000 distinct CDR3 sequences, about 45% seen once. Germline CDR1 and CDR2: LGHNT and FRNRAP. The CDR3 is 14 amino acids. With 4 bases clipped from V and 1 base from J, the junction kept 3 bases outside the gene matches.

This chain joins TRBV12-5 and TRBJ1-1; 7 positions agree with TRBD1. The TCR sequence derives from an adult man with Graves' disease, either hyperthyroidism or ophthalmopathy (not recorded which). Source material: peripheral blood or thyroid tissue (not recorded which). The CDR3 DNA is TGTGCTAGTGGTTATGGGACAGCGAACACTGAAGCTTTCTTT. It is translated as CASGYGTANTEAFF.